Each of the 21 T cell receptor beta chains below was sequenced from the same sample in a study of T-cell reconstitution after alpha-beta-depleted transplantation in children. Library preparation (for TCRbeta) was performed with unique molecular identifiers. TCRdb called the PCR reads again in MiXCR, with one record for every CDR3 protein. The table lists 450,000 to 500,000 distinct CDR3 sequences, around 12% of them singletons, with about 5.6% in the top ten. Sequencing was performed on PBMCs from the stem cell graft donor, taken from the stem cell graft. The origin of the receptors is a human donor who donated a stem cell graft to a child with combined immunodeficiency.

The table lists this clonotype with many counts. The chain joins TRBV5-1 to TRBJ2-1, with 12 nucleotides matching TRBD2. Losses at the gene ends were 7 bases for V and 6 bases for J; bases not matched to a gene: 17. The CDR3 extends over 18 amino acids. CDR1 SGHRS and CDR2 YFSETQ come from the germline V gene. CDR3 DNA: TGCGCCAGCCCTGCTAGGCTAGCGGGAGGGACTGGACCCAATGAGCAGTTCTTC. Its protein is CASPARLAGGTGPNEQFF.

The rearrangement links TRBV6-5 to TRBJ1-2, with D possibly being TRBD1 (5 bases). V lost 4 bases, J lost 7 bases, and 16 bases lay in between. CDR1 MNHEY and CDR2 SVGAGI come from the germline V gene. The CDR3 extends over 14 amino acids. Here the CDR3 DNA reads TGTGCCAGCAGTTGGGGGGATTCGAACGCTGGCTACACCTTC. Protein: CASSWGDSNAGYTF.

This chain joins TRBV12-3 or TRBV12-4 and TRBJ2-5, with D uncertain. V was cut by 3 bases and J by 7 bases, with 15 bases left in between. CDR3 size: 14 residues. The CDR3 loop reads CASSLLPRSGTQYF. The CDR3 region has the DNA TGTGCCAGCAGTTTGCTGCCTAGATCCGGGACCCAGTACTTC.

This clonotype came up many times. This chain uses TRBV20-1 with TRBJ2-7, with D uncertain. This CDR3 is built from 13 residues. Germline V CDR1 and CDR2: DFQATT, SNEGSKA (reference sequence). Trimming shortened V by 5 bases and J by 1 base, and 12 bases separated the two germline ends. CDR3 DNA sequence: TGCAGTGCTCCCCCCCCGGGTTCCTACGAGCAGTACTTC. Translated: CSAPPPGSYEQYF.

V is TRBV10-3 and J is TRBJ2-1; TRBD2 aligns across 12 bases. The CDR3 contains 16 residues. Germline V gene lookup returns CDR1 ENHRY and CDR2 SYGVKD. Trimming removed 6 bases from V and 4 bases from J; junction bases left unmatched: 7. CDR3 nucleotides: TGTGCCATCAGAGATGGACTAGCGGGGTTTTACAATGAGCAGTTCTTC. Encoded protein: CAIRDGLAGFYNEQFF.

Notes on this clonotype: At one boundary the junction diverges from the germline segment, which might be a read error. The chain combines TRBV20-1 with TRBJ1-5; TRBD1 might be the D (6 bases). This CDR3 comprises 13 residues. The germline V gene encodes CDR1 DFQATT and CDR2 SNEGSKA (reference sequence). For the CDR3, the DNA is TGCATTGCTAGAGACAGGTCGGGTCAGCCCCAGCATTTT. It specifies CIARDRSGQPQHF.

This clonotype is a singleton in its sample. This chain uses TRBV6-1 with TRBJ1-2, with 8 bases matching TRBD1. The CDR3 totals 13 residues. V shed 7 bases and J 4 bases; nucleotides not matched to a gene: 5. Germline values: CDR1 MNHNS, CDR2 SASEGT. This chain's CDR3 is CASKQGAGYGYTF. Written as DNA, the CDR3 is TGTGCCAGCAAGCAGGGGGCGGGCTATGGCTACACCTTC.

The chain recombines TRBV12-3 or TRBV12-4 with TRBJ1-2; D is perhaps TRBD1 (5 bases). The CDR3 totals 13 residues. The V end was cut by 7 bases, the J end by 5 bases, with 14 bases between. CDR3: CASTDQGPYGYTF. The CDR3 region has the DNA TGTGCCAGCACTGATCAGGGACCTTATGGCTACACCTTC.

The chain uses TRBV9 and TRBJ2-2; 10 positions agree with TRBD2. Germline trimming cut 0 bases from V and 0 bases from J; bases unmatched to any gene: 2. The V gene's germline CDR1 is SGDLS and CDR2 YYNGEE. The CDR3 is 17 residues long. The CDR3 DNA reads TGTGCCAGCAGCGTAGTAGCGGGGGGAACGAACACCGGGGAGCTGTTTTTT. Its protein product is CASSVVAGGTNTGELFF.

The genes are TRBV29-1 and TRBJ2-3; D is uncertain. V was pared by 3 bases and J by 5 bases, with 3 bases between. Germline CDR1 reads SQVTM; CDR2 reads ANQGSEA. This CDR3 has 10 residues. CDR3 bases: TGCAGCGTTGAGCAAGATACGCAGTATTTT. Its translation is CSVEQDTQYF.

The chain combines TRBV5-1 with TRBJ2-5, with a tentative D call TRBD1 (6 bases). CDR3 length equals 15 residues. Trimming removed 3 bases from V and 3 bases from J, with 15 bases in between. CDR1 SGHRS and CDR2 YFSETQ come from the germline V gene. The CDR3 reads CASSSSAGVEETQYF. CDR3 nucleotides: TGCGCCAGCAGCTCGTCGGCAGGGGTGGAAGAGACCCAGTACTTC.

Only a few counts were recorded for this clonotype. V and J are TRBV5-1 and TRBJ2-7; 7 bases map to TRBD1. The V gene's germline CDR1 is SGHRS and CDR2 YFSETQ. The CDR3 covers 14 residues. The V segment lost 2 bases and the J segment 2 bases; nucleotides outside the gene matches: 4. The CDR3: CASSLNTGAYEQYF. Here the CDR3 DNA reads TGCGCCAGCAGCTTAAATACAGGGGCCTACGAGCAGTACTTC.

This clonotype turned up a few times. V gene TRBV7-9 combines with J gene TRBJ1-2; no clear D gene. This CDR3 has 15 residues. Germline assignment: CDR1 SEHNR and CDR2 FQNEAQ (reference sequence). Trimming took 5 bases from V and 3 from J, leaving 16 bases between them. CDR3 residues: CASSPQGQNDYGYTF. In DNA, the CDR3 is TGTGCCAGCAGCCCGCAAGGGCAGAATGACTATGGCTACACCTTC.

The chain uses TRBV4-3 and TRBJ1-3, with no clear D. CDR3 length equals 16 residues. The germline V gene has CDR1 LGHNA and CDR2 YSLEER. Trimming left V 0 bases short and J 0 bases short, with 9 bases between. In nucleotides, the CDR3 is TGCGCCAGCAGCCAAGATTCAAACGGCTCTGGAAACACCATATATTTT. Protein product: CASSQDSNGSGNTIYF.

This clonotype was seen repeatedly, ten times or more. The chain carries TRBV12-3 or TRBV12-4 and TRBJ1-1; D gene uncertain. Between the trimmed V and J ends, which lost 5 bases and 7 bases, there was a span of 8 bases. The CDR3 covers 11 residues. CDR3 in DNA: TGTGCCAGCAGTCTCTCAGTTGAAGCTTTCTTT. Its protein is CASSLSVEAFF.

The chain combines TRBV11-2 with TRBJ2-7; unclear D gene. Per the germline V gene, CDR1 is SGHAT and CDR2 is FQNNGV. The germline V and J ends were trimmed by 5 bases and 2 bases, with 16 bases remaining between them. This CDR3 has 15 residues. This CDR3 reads CASSLQPLLTYEQYF. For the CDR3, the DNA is TGTGCCAGCAGCCTCCAACCTCTACTCACCTACGAGCAGTACTTC.

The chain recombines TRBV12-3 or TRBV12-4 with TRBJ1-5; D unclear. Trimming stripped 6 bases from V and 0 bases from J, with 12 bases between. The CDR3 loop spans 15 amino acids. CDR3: CASSDRTDSNQPQHF. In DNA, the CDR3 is TGTGCCAGCAGCGATCGGACGGATAGCAATCAGCCCCAGCATTTT.

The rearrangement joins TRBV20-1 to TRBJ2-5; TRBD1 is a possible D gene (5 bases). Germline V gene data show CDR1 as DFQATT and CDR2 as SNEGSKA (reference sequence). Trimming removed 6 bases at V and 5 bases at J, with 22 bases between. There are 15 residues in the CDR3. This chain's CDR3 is CSAAVHRSGSETQYF. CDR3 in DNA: TGCAGTGCCGCCGTCCACAGGTCAGGTTCCGAGACCCAGTACTTC.

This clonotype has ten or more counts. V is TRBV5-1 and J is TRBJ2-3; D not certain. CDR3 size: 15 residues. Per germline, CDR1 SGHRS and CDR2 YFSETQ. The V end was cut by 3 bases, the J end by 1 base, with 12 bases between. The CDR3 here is CASSSTPRGTDTQYF. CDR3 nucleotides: TGCGCCAGCAGCTCGACCCCGAGAGGCACAGATACGCAGTATTTT.

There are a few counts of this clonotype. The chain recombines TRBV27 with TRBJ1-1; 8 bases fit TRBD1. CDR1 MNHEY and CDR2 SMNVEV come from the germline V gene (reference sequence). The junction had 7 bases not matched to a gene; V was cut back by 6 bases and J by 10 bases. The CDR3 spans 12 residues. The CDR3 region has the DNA TGTGCCAGCAGGACAGGGGCCGTCACAGCTTTCTTT. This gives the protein CASRTGAVTAFF.

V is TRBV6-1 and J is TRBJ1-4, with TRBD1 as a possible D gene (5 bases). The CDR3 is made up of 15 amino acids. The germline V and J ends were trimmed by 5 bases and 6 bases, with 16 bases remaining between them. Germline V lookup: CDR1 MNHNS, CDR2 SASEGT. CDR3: CASSSMPGLYEKLFF. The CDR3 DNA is TGTGCCAGCAGTAGTATGCCGGGGCTTTATGAAAAACTGTTTTTT.